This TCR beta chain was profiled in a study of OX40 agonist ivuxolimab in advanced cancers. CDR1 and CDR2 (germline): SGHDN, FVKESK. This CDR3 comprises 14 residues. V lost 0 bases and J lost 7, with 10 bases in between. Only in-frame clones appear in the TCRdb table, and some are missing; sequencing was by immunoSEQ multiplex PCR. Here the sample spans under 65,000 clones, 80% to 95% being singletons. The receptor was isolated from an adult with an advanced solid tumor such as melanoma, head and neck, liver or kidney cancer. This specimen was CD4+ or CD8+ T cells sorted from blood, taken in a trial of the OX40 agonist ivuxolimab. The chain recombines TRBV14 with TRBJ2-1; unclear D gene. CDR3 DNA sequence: TGTGCCAGCAGCCAAGATCTAAGCTTTAATGAGCAGTTCTTC. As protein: CASSQDLSFNEQFF.